Detailed here is one T cell receptor beta chain. The antigen is not known. The naive gate required viable CD3+CD4+ or CD3+CD8+ cells with CCR7+CD45RA+CD45RO-CD95-CD27+CD28+ phenotype. The data are from a study of T cells after posttransplantation cyclophosphamide. Study outcomes and limitations: Blood and skin or GI T cell repertoires showed limited TRB overlap. Recipient CMV seropositivity and CMV reactivation strongly tracked TRB clonality.

This CDR3 has 13 amino acids. V lost 3 bases to trimming and J lost 1 base, with 6 bases between them. Germline-derived CDR1 and CDR2 are PRHDT and FYEKMQ (reference sequence). Sequencing used immunoSEQ multiplex PCR; TCRdb keeps in-frame clones, though not all of them. The table has more than 30,000 clones, 85% to 95% seen once. The sample consisted of naive CD4+ T cells sorted from PBMCs. The chain is built from TRBV13 and TRBJ2-5; D ambiguous. The source of this sequence is a woman aged 55 to 70 in good health, CMV-negative, and a related stem cell transplant donor. CDR3 DNA sequence: TGTGCCAGCAGCTTGCGTCCCCAAGAGACCCAGTACTTC. Amino acid sequence: CASSLRPQETQYF.